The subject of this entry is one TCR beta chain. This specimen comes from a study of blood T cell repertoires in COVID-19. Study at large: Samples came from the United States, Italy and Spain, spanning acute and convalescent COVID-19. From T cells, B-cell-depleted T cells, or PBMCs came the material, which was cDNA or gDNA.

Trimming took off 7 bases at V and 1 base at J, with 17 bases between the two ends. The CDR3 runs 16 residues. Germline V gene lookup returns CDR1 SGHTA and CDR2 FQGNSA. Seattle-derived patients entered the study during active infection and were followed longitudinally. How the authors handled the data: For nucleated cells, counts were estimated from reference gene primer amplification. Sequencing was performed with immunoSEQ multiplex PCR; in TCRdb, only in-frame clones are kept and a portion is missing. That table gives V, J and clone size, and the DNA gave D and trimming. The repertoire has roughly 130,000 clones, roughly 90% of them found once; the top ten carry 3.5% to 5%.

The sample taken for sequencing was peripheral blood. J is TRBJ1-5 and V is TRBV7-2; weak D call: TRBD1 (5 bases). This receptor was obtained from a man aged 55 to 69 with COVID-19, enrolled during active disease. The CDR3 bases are TGTGCCAGCACCCCTGGGGCAGTGGGAAGCAATCAGCCCCAGCATTTT. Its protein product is CASTPGAVGSNQPQHF.